Below, one TCR beta chain is given with its context. Its antigen remains unknown. This specimen belongs to a study of shared clonotypes between healthy human individuals. General study findings and limits: As a rule, naive subsets had a larger estimated richness than memory subsets.

Investigators divided CD4+ cells into CD45RA+ naive and CD45RA-negative memory subsets. The authors loaded 200 ng DNA, 25,000 to 30,000 T cell genomes, into sorted-subset replicate PCRs. Measured with immunoSEQ multiplex PCR; TCRdb has only the in-frame clones, and not every one. The sample lists 2 million to 2.5 million clones; nearly 97% were seen once. This receptor was identified in a young man in good health. Material: naive CD4+ T cells sorted from blood. Subset noted: CD45RA+ positively selected.

The CDR3 DNA is TGCGCCAGCCTCCAAGTAGCGGGAAGGACAGATACGCAGTATTTT. Translation gives CASLQVAGRTDTQYF. The chain carries TRBV5-1 and TRBJ2-3; 8 bases align to TRBD2. Germline CDR1 SGHRS, CDR2 YFSETQ. This CDR3 is 15 amino acids long. V shed 7 bases, J shed 3 bases, and the junction held 10 bases outside the gene matches.